These 7 T cell receptor beta chains originate from one sample sequenced in a study of T cells in Graves' hyperthyroidism and ophthalmopathy. TCR beta CDR3 region amplification was performed from RNA transcripts. The TCR CDR3 first-round RT-PCR relied on the HTBI primer set. TCRdb ran MiXCR on the multiplex PCR reads and lists one entry per CDR3 protein. This sample carries 300,000 to 450,000 distinct CDR3 sequences, less than 15% of them seen once, and the ten largest clones take less than 25%. The material sequenced was blood. These receptors came from a man between 25 and 39 years old with Graves' hyperthyroidism that later progressed to Graves' ophthalmopathy.

This clonotype was observed at least ten times. The rearrangement links TRBV28 to TRBJ1-1, with 7 bases identical to TRBD1. Trimming cost V 6 bases and J 4 bases; bases outside gene matches: 8. CDR3 size: 14 residues. Germline lookup yields CDR1 MDHEN and CDR2 SYDVKM. The CDR3 sequence: CASSPTGLITEAFF. Written as DNA, the CDR3 is TGTGCCAGCAGCCCGACAGGGTTGATCACTGAAGCTTTCTTT. Using reference TRBV28 and TRBJ1-1 for the parts outside the CDR3, the full variable domain is DVKVTQSSRYLVKRTGEKVFLECVQDMDHENMFWYRQDPGLGLRLIYFSYDVKMKEKGDIPEGYSVSREKKERFSLILESASTNQTSMYLCASSPTGLITEAFFGQGTRLTVV.

This clonotype occurred many times. The chain joins TRBV14 to TRBJ1-1, with D hard to call. CDR1 and CDR2 (germline): SGHDN, FVKESK. The CDR3 loop spans 12 amino acids. V was trimmed by 4 bases and J by 1 base, leaving 4 bases between them. CDR3 amino acids: CASSRTNTEAFF. CDR3 coding DNA: TGTGCCAGCAGCCGGACGAACACTGAAGCTTTCTTT. The complete variable domain, with remaining parts taken from reference TRBV14 and TRBJ1-1, reads EAGVTQFPSHSVIEKGQTVTLRCDPISGHDNLYWYRRVMGKEIKFLLHFVKESKQDESGMPNNRFLAERTGGTYSTLKVQPAELEDSGVYFCASSRTNTEAFFGQGTRLTVV.

V usage is TRBV6-9 and J usage is TRBJ1-6, with D possibly matching TRBD1 (6 bases). Per the germline V gene, CDR1 is MNHGY and CDR2 is SVAAGI. The CDR3 contains 15 residues. Trimming left V 0 bases short and J 9 bases short, with 12 bases between. The CDR3 DNA reads TGTGCCAGCAGTTATTCACAGGGCCCTAGTTCACCCCTCCACTTT. Translated: CASSYSQGPSSPLHF.

This clonotype has a count of ten or more. The genes are TRBV12-3 or TRBV12-4 and TRBJ1-5, with 8 bases identical to TRBD1. The CDR3 extends over 15 amino acids. V was pared by 6 bases and J by 3 bases, with 7 bases of the junction left unmatched. CDR3 protein: CASSPSDRVNQPQHF. The CDR3 DNA is TGTGCCAGCAGCCCCTCGGACAGGGTCAATCAGCCCCAGCATTTT.

This clonotype was picked up a small number of times. CDR3 sequence reads: CASRKPGVGSSGANVLTF. CDR3 coding DNA: TGTGCCAGCAGGAAACCAGGGGTTGGCAGCTCTGGGGCCAACGTCCTGACTTTC. The chain joins TRBV27 to TRBJ2-6; D is possibly TRBD1 (6 bases). This CDR3 has 18 residues. The V end lost 6 bases, the J end lost 0 bases, and 18 bases lay between the germline ends. Germline V lookup: CDR1 MNHEY, CDR2 SMNVEV (reference sequence).

This clonotype showed up just a few times. This chain joins TRBV6-2 or TRBV6-3 and TRBJ2-5; a weak D match, TRBD2 (6 bases). V lost 8 bases and J 4 bases, leaving 20 bases between the germline ends. This CDR3 has 15 residues. The germline gives CDR1 MNHEY, CDR2 SVGEGT. The CDR3 loop reads CASEAVRGNRETQYF. Here the CDR3 DNA reads TGTGCCAGCGAGGCAGTCCGGGGGAACCGAGAGACCCAGTACTTC.

The sample holds a few counts of this clonotype. The V and J genes are TRBV6-4 and TRBJ1-2, with D hard to call. This CDR3 has 12 amino acids. Germline CDR1 and CDR2: MRHNA and SNTAGT. The V gene lost 3 bases and the J gene lost 4 bases, with 6 bases spanning the gap. CDR3 DNA: TGTGCCAGCAGTGAAAACGGCTATGGCTACACCTTC. Translating it yields CASSENGYGYTF.